One and the same sample provided the 25 T cell receptor beta chains below, sequenced in a study of OX40 agonist ivuxolimab in advanced cancers. TCRdb keeps only in-frame clones here, not all; method: immunoSEQ multiplex PCR. The sample shows some 49,000 clones, roughly 85% of them seen only once. The sequencing here drew on CD4+ or CD8+ T cells sorted from blood, taken in a trial of the OX40 agonist ivuxolimab. The receptors derive from an adult with an advanced solid tumor such as melanoma, head and neck, liver or kidney cancer.

This clone was seen a few times. V usage is TRBV4-2 and J usage is TRBJ1-2; 7 nucleotides agree with TRBD1. CDR1 and CDR2 (germline): LGHNA, YNFKEQ. This CDR3 region has 16 residues. V gave up 3 bases and J gave up 6 bases; unmatched junction bases: 13. CDR3 amino acids: CASSQPTDRAKNGYTF. The CDR3, as DNA: TGTGCCAGCAGCCAGCCGACCGACAGGGCTAAGAATGGCTACACCTTC.

This clone is a singleton in its sample. The chain joins TRBV5-1 to TRBJ2-7; tentatively, D is TRBD2 (7 bases). This CDR3 is built from 14 residues. The V gene's germline CDR1 is SGHRS and CDR2 YFSETQ. The ends were cut back, 4 bases at V and 2 bases at J, with 13 bases in the middle. The CDR3 spells CASSGRGGPYEQYF. The CDR3 nucleotides read TGCGCCAGCAGCGGCCGCGGGGGCCCCTACGAGCAGTACTTC.

This chain connects TRBV11-3 to TRBJ1-6; 7 bases agree with TRBD1. Germline CDR1 is SGHNT and CDR2 is YENEEA. V shed 5 bases and J 8 bases; nucleotides not matched to a gene: 12. The length of the CDR3 is 16 residues. CDR3 region: CASSQETGEGDSPLHF. The CDR3 coding sequence is TGTGCCAGCAGCCAGGAAACAGGGGAAGGTGATTCACCCCTCCACTTT.

As DNA, the CDR3 is TGTGCCAGCAGCTTACTAGTACGGCAGAACACTGAAGCTTTCTTT. Amino acids: CASSLLVRQNTEAFF. The J gene is TRBJ1-1, the V gene TRBV7-2; D is uncertain. Looked up from germline, CDR1 is SGHTA and CDR2 is FQGNSA. Trimming took off 2 bases at V and 1 base at J, with 11 bases between the two ends. The CDR3 has 15 residues.

The J gene is TRBJ1-1, the V gene TRBV4-3; the match to TRBD1 covers 9 bases. With V trimmed by 0 bases and J by 11 bases, 13 bases remained unmatched. The CDR3 has 16 amino acids. In germline, CDR1 is LGHNA, CDR2 YSLEER. The CDR3 loop is CASSQDVNDRGVDAFF. In nucleotides, the CDR3 is TGCGCCAGCAGCCAAGATGTTAACGACAGGGGGGTTGACGCTTTCTTT.

CDR3 DNA: TGCGCCAGCAGCACTTTTAAAGGCAGGGGGCCAGATACGCAGTATTTT. Protein: CASSTFKGRGPDTQYF. The chain combines TRBV4-1 with TRBJ2-3, with 8 bases lining up with TRBD1. Germline V gene data show CDR1 as MGHRA and CDR2 as YSYEKL. Germline trimming cut 5 bases from V and 4 bases from J; bases unmatched to any gene: 11. This CDR3 is built from 16 residues.

V and J are TRBV18 and TRBJ1-4; D possibly corresponds to TRBD1 (5 bases). The CDR3 is 16 amino acids. CDR1 is KGHSH, CDR2 LQKENI, per germline. V gave up 1 base and J gave up 8 bases, with 17 bases separating them. This chain's CDR3 is CASSPRTGPDLEKLFF. CDR3 DNA sequence: TGTGCCAGCTCACCACGTACAGGCCCGGATCTCGAAAAACTGTTTTTT. Together with reference TRBV18 and TRBJ1-4, the CDR3 gives the full variable domain: NAGVMQNPRHLVRRRGQEARLRCSPMKGHSHVYWYRQLPEEGLKFMVYLQKENIIDESGMPKERFSAEFPKEGPSILRIQQVVRGDSAAYFCASSPRTGPDLEKLFFGSGTQLSVL.

V is TRBV19 and J is TRBJ1-1; D is uncertain. From germline, CDR1 is LNHDA and CDR2 SQIVND (reference sequence). V lost 3 bases and J 0 bases, leaving 11 bases between the germline ends. The CDR3 totals 15 residues. The CDR3, as DNA: TGTGCCAGTAGTATTTGGGAAGGGCTGAACACTGAAGCTTTCTTT. Residues: CASSIWEGLNTEAFF.

The chain uses TRBV5-6 and TRBJ1-5, with D possibly matching TRBD1 (5 bases). The CDR3 has 13 residues. The V gene's germline CDR1 is SGHDT and CDR2 YYEEEE. Deletions cut 2 bases from V and 7 bases from J, with 10 bases between. This CDR3 reads CASSFGGGQPQHF. In nucleotides, the CDR3 is TGTGCCAGCAGCTTCGGGGGGGGGCAGCCCCAGCATTTT.

The CDR3 here is CASSPWDRADTQYF. DNA of the CDR3: TGCGCCAGCAGCCCTTGGGACAGGGCAGATACGCAGTATTTT. This chain joins TRBV5-1 and TRBJ2-3, with 9 bases lining up with TRBD1. Germline V CDR1 and CDR2: SGHRS, YFSETQ. This CDR3 has 14 amino acids. Germline trimming cut 4 bases from V and 4 bases from J; bases unmatched to any gene: 4.

J is TRBJ2-7 and V is TRBV6-5, with D possibly TRBD1 on 6 matching bases. V gave up 0 bases and J gave up 3 bases, with 9 bases separating them. Germline lookup yields CDR1 MNHEY and CDR2 SVGAGI. The CDR3 contains 14 residues. CDR3 bases: TGTGCCAGCAGTTACTCCGGACAGAACTACGAGCAGTACTTC. Translation: CASSYSGQNYEQYF.

This chain joins TRBV4-2 and TRBJ2-7; no definite D call. The CDR3 extends over 13 amino acids. The V and J ends lost 5 bases and 1 base respectively, with 9 bases between them. Germline CDR1 reads LGHNA; CDR2 reads YNFKEQ. The CDR3 region is CASSSTPSYEQYF. DNA of the CDR3: TGTGCCAGCAGCTCGACCCCTTCCTACGAGCAGTACTTC.

The rearrangement links TRBV6-6 to TRBJ2-1; D perhaps matches TRBD1 (5 bases). The germline gives CDR1 MNHNY, CDR2 SVGAGI (reference sequence). The germline V and J ends were trimmed by 0 bases and 2 bases, with 8 bases remaining between them. The CDR3 is 15 amino acids. CDR3 bases: TGTGCCAGCAGTTACTCCCTAGGGGCCTACAATGAGCAGTTCTTC. It yields the protein CASSYSLGAYNEQFF.

This clone was seen a handful of times. This chain links TRBV29-1 with TRBJ2-2; a weak D match, TRBD1 (6 bases). The CDR3 covers 15 residues. Germline values: CDR1 SQVTM, CDR2 ANQGSEA. Trimming cost V 1 base and J 0 bases, with 9 bases left between them. CDR3 DNA sequence: TGCAGCGTTGAAGGACAGGAAACGAACACCGGGGAGCTGTTTTTT. Translated: CSVEGQETNTGELFF.

The V call is TRBV6-6, the J call TRBJ2-3; D unresolved. CDR1 MNHNY and CDR2 SVGAGI come from the germline V gene (reference sequence). The CDR3 contains 13 residues. The V gene lost 7 bases and the J gene lost 3 bases, with 11 bases spanning the gap. For the CDR3, the DNA is TGTGCCAGCAACCAGGTAAAGACAGATACGCAGTATTTT. It yields the protein CASNQVKTDTQYF.

In DNA form, the CDR3 reads TGTGCCAGCAGCCGTGACCCTCCAGTCCCAGATACGCAGTATTTT. Amino acid sequence: CASSRDPPVPDTQYF. The chain couples TRBV6-6 to TRBJ2-3; D not certain. The length of the CDR3 is 15 residues. Trimming removed 6 bases at V and 4 bases at J, with 17 bases between. The germline V gene encodes CDR1 MNHNY and CDR2 SVGAGI (reference sequence).

The rearrangement joins TRBV7-9 to TRBJ2-7, with D maybe TRBD1 (5 bases). Trimming pared 1 base from V and 3 bases from J, leaving 7 bases between. The CDR3 spans 13 residues. Germline V gene data show CDR1 as SEHNR and CDR2 as FQNEAQ (reference sequence). CDR3 loop: CASSLDGHYEQYF. The CDR3 DNA is TGTGCCAGCAGCTTAGACGGACACTACGAGCAGTACTTC.

The chain couples TRBV14 to TRBJ2-7; D call uncertain. Trimming stripped 1 base from V and 4 bases from J, with 17 bases between. The CDR3 consists of 16 residues. Germline lookup yields CDR1 SGHDN and CDR2 FVKESK. The CDR3 protein is CASSQVEFPDGYEQYF. The DNA of the CDR3 is TGTGCCAGCAGCCAAGTAGAATTTCCGGATGGTTACGAGCAGTACTTC.

The chain uses TRBV28 and TRBJ1-2; D is ambiguous. Trimming pared 7 bases from V and 11 bases from J, leaving 26 bases between. This CDR3 region has 15 residues. Looked up from germline, CDR1 is MDHEN and CDR2 is SYDVKM. CDR3 sequence reads: CASNPEGPWNLGYTF. The CDR3 DNA is TGTGCCAGCAATCCCGAGGGCCCTTGGAACCTAGGGTACACCTTC.

V and J are TRBV5-5 and TRBJ2-7; the match to TRBD1 covers 7 bases. CDR3 size: 15 residues. The germline V gene has CDR1 SGHKS and CDR2 YYEKEE (reference sequence). V was pared by 4 bases and J by 1 base, with 8 bases of the junction left unmatched. The CDR3: CASSRPRQGSYEQYV. As DNA, the CDR3 is TGTGCCAGCAGCCGGCCTAGACAGGGATCCTACGAGCAGTACGTC.

This chain connects TRBV7-8 to TRBJ1-2, with D unclear. V was shortened by 0 bases and J by 3 bases, with 11 bases between the two germline ends. Per the germline V gene, CDR1 is SGHVS and CDR2 is FQNEAQ. The CDR3 consists of 15 residues. The CDR3 loop reads CASSLATPYYYGYTF. The CDR3 bases are TGTGCCAGCAGCTTAGCAACTCCCTATTACTATGGCTACACCTTC.

The chain carries TRBV6-1 and TRBJ1-1; 7 nucleotides match TRBD1. V shed 4 bases and J 0 bases; nucleotides not matched to a gene: 14. This CDR3 has 18 amino acids. Germline assignment: CDR1 MNHNS and CDR2 SASEGT. The CDR3 nucleotides are TGTGCCAGCAGTGGAAGGGACAGCAATACTATATTGAACACTGAAGCTTTCTTT. Translating gives CASSGRDSNTILNTEAFF.

The V gene is TRBV4-1, the J gene TRBJ2-3; 7 nucleotides line up with TRBD1. Per the germline V gene, CDR1 is MGHRA and CDR2 is YSYEKL. Trimming took 0 bases from V and 4 from J; bases not matched to a gene: 4. The CDR3 loop spans 15 amino acids. The CDR3 DNA reads TGCGCCAGCAGCCAAGATGGGCAGGGGGCAGATACGCAGTATTTT. It yields the protein CASSQDGQGADTQYF.

The sample holds one count of this clone. The chain couples TRBV9 to TRBJ1-4; D ambiguous. Germline CDR1 SGDLS, CDR2 YYNGEE. Trimming pared 1 base from V and 0 bases from J, leaving 13 bases between. The CDR3 is 17 residues long. As DNA, the CDR3 is TGTGCCAGCAGCGTATCGGGCGCGATGTCAACTAATGAAAAACTGTTTTTT. It encodes CASSVSGAMSTNEKLFF.

The chain links TRBV15 to TRBJ1-3; D not certain. Germline CDR1 is LNHNV and CDR2 is YYDKDF (reference sequence). The CDR3 consists of 14 residues. The V gene lost 1 base and the J gene lost 4 bases, with 8 bases spanning the gap. The CDR3 DNA is TGTGCCACCAGCAGAGTGGAGGAGGGAAACACCATATATTTT. It yields the protein CATSRVEEGNTIYF.